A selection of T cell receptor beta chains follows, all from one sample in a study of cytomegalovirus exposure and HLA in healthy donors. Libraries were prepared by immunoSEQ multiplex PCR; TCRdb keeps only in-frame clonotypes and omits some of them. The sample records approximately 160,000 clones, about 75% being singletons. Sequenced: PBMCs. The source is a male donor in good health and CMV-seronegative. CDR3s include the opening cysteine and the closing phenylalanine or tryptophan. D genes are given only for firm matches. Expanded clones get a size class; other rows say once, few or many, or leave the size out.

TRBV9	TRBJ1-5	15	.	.	TGTGCCAGCAGCGTAGGAGAGGGGGGCAATCAGCCCCAGCATTTT	CASSVGEGGNQPQHF
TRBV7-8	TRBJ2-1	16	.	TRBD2	TGTGCCAGCAGCCCCCGGGCTAGCGGGAGTGGGAATGAGCAGTTCTTC	CASSPRASGSGNEQFF
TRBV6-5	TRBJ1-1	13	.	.	TGTGCCAGCAGTTACCAGGTGAACACTGAAGCTTTCTTT	CASSYQVNTEAFF
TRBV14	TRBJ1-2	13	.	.	TGTGCCAGCAGCCGAGCAGGGGTTAGTGGCTACACCTTC	CASSRAGVSGYTF
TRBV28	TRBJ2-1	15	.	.	TGTGCCAGCAGTTTACGGGGGAGCTCCTACAATGAGCAGTTCTTC	CASSLRGSSYNEQFF
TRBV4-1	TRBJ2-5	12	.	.	TGCGCCAGCAGCCAAGATCGGTTGACCCAGTACTTC	CASSQDRLTQYF
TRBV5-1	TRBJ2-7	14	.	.	TGCGCCAGCAGGGAGCAGATGCTAGTCTACGAGCAGTACTTC	CASREQMLVYEQYF
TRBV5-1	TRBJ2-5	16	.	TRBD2	TGCGCCAGCAGCCAACTACCGGGACTAGTAAGGGAGACCCAGTACTTC	CASSQLPGLVRETQYF
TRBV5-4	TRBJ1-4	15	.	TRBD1	TGTGCCAGCAGCGCAAAAACAGGGGGCGGGGAAAAACTGTTTTTT	CASSAKTGGGEKLFF
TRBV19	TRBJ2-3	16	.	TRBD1	TGTGCCAGTAGCCCCCGGGGGACAGGGAGGACAGATACGCAGTATTTT	CASSPRGTGRTDTQYF
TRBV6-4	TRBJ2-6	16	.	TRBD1	TGTGCCAGCAGTGACTCTGGACAGGGAGGGGCCAACGTCCTGACTTTC	CASSDSGQGGANVLTF
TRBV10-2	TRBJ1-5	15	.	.	TGCGCCAGCGCTGAAGCGAATTTCCGCAATCAGCCCCAGCATTTT	CASAEANFRNQPQHF
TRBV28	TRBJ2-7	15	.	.	TGTGCCAGCATTAACGGACAGCACAGCTCCTACGAGCAGTACTTC	CASINGQHSSYEQYF
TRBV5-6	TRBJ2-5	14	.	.	TGTGCCAGCAGCTCAGACACCCAAGAGGGGACCCAGTACTTC	CASSSDTQEGTQYF
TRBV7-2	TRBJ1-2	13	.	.	TGTGCCAGCAGCTTCGACAGGACCAGGGGCTACACCTTC	CASSFDRTRGYTF
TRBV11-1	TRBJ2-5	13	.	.	TGTGCCAGCAGCTTAGCGGCCCAAGAGACCCAGTACTTC	CASSLAAQETQYF
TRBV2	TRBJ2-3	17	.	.	TGTGCCAGCAGTGGGTGGCGGGGGCAGGGGCACAGAGATACGCAGTATTTT	CASSGWRGQGHRDTQYF
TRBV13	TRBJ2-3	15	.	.	TGTGCCAGCAGCACACGGGAGAGGGGCACAGATACGCAGTATTTT	CASSTRERGTDTQYF
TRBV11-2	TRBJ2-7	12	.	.	TGTGCCAGCGGAGACAGCCCTACGAAGCAGTACTTC	CASGDSPTKQYF
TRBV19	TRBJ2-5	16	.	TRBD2	TGTGCCAGTAGTATGGGACTAGGGGAAACCCAAGAGACCCAGTACTTC	CASSMGLGETQETQYF
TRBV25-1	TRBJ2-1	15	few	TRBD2	TGTGCCAACAGTAAAAGCGGGGGGGCCTACAATGAGCAGTTCTTC	CANSKSGGAYNEQFF
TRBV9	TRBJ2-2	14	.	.	TGTGCCAGCAGCGCCCAACTAGTGACCGGGGAGCTGTTTTTT	CASSAQLVTGELFF
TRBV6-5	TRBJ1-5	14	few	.	TGTGCCAGCAGTTACTCGAGGGGCAATCAGCCCCAGCATTTT	CASSYSRGNQPQHF